This T cell receptor beta chain appears in the sequencing data of a study of Graves' ophthalmopathy and Graves' hyperthyroidism (dated 2018 in TCRdb). Background for the entire study: Stable hyperthyroidism was defined as no progression to ophthalmopathy within 18 months of follow-up. The study used TCR beta repertoire signatures to distinguish Graves' ophthalmopathy from Graves' hyperthyroidism and to predict progression to ophthalmopathy. In total, around 130 blood samples were TCR-sequenced: 43 ophthalmopathy, under 85 hyperthyroidism and some 17 hyperthyroidism-to-ophthalmopathy patients. To explore V-J signatures that distinguish ophthalmopathy from hyperthyroidism, a discovery set of around 100 patients was enrolled, made up of 40 to 45 with ophthalmopathy and 55 to 65 with stable hyperthyroidism. An independent validation cohort was composed of about 20 hyperthyroidism patients and around 15 patients who later progressed from hyperthyroidism to ophthalmopathy. In several hyperthyroidism patients, the T-cell repertoires found in thyroid tissue were compared with those found in blood. After sampling, hyperthyroidism patients received methimazole starting at 30 mg daily, and ophthalmopathy patients received high-dose intravenous methylprednisolone.

Results and caveats for the whole study, not just this receptor: Most expanded thyroid clonotypes with frequency above 0.001 were also detected in blood, suggesting blood repertoires may reflect the thyroid immune response. In validation, the model predicted ophthalmopathy progression with roughly 68% sensitivity and 72.22% specificity; roughly 12 predicted patients were CT-confirmed with GO in a median of about 6.1 months. Sample size was not statistically predetermined, and group allocation was not concealed from the investigators. The 13-signature model separated ophthalmopathy from stable hyperthyroidism with 87.88% sensitivity and around 81% specificity in cross-validation, and 80%/75% in the test set.

About this clonotype itself: Its specific antigen is unknown. Base qualities are not recorded, but no much larger clone differs from it by a single base.

Based on the germline V gene, the CDR1 and CDR2 sequences are SQVTM and ANQGSEA. Reading from cysteine to phenylalanine, the CDR3 counts 12 amino acids. Only the CDR3 region is kept as DNA, spanning 36 bases read in frame from base 1. After removal of 4 bases from V and 5 bases from J, the junction retains 5 bases not matched to a gene. TCR beta CDR3 regions were amplified from RNA transcripts for repertoire sequencing. A first-round RT-PCR used HTBI primers with the Qiagen OneStep RT-PCR kit, followed by a second-round multiplex PCR, size selection and purification. Libraries were sequenced on an Illumina HiSeq2000 using paired-end 100 bp reads. In the source study's methods: Reads were processed with SOAPnuke, discarding reads with adapters, uncalled bases, mean Phred below 15, or no exact constant-primer or identifier match. COPE v1.2.5 was used to merge high-quality paired reads. Each unique nucleotide sequence was defined as a clonotype, and clonotypes were aligned to IMGT TRB V, D and J references with MiTCR v1.1. Only V-J combinations with frequency above 0.0001 were analysed, covering more than 99% of repertoires. For each V-J combination, a TCR clonal expansion and chaos score was defined as the ratio of F50 clonal expansion to chaos observed in the TCRdist matrix. Welch's t-statistics and random forest were used to reduce the features to 13 V-J combinations, which were then used as input to a naive Bayes classifier. The similarity between thyroid and blood repertoires was quantified using the Morisita-Horn index. TCRdb applied fastp at Q25 and MiXCR to the public reads, then kept only in-frame beta chains. One record per CDR3 amino acid sequence lists the most common genes and DNA. TCRdb, not the authors, supplied the V and J calls. Counted in this sample were some 1.1 million distinct CDR3 sequences; around a third of them appeared once. The ten largest account for 11% of the sample.

Patients with hyperthyroidism were aged 18 to 65 years, had been newly diagnosed, and had a disease duration of less than 2 months. Patients with other autoimmune diseases, uncontrolled infections, pregnancy or lactation were excluded. Clinical symptoms, serum thyroxine, TRAb, thyroid ultrasound and orbital computed tomography formed the basis of the diagnosis. Total RNA was extracted using Trizol reagent, and RNA quality was checked on an Agilent 2100 Bioanalyzer. The specimen was peripheral blood or thyroid tissue (not recorded which). The rearranged chain carries TRBV29-1 and TRBJ2-7; 7 of the junction bases match TRBD1. This clonotype was obtained from an adult man with Graves' hyperthyroidism. The base sequence is TGCAGCGTTGGGGGGCAGGGGGACGAGCAGTACTTC. This codes for CSVGGQGDEQYF.